The 20 T cell receptor beta chains in this list originate from one sample, sequenced in a study of OX40 agonist ivuxolimab in advanced cancers. TCRdb's copy holds only in-frame clones and misses some; the assay was immunoSEQ multiplex PCR. Among 75,000 to 100,000 clones listed, roughly nine tenths were seen once. The sample here was CD4+ or CD8+ T cells sorted from blood, taken in a trial of the OX40 agonist ivuxolimab. The source is an adult with an advanced solid tumor such as melanoma, head and neck, liver or kidney cancer.

The chain combines TRBV28 with TRBJ2-2, with TRBD1 identical over 8 bases. The V gene end was trimmed by 6 bases and the J gene end by 0 bases; junction bases not matched to a gene: 3. The CDR3 length is 15 residues. The germline V gene has CDR1 MDHEN and CDR2 SYDVKM. The CDR3 nucleotides read TGTGCCAGCAGGGGACAGGCCGCGAACACCGGGGAGCTGTTTTTT. It yields the protein CASRGQAANTGELFF.

The J gene is TRBJ1-5, the V gene TRBV28; D might be TRBD1 (6 bases). CDR3 size: 11 residues. The ends were cut back, 10 bases at V and 4 bases at J, with 8 bases in the middle. Germline-derived CDR1 and CDR2 are MDHEN and SYDVKM. The CDR3 here is CATGTNQPQHF. The CDR3 DNA reads as TGTGCCACCGGGACAAATCAGCCCCAGCATTTT.

This rearrangement joins TRBV19 to TRBJ2-1, with D tentatively TRBD2 (5 bases). There are 15 residues in the CDR3. Deletions cut 3 bases from V and 2 bases from J, with 11 bases between. Germline CDR1 and CDR2: LNHDA and SQIVND (reference sequence). The CDR3 coding sequence is TGTGCCAGTAGTATGGCGGGTAAAACCTACAATGAGCAGTTCTTC. Translating gives CASSMAGKTYNEQFF.

The V and J genes are TRBV10-2 and TRBJ1-4, with D tentatively TRBD1 (6 bases). This CDR3 has 13 residues. The germline gives CDR1 WSHSY, CDR2 SAAADI. The ends were cut back, 6 bases at V and 3 bases at J, with 8 bases in the middle. The CDR3 DNA reads TGCGCCAGCAGACAGGGACCTAATGAAAAACTGTTTTTT. Translated, it gives CASRQGPNEKLFF.

The chain uses TRBV20-1 and TRBJ1-1, with D unresolved. V was cut by 2 bases and J by 1 base, with 2 bases left in between. Germline assignment: CDR1 DFQATT and CDR2 SNEGSKA (reference sequence). There are 11 residues in the CDR3. In DNA form, the CDR3 reads TGCAGTGCTAGACCGAACACTGAAGCTTTCTTT. Translating it yields CSARPNTEAFF.

The chain combines TRBV7-2 with TRBJ2-2, with D tentatively TRBD2 (6 bases). The CDR3 is 16 amino acids. The V end was cut by 2 bases, the J end by 1 base, with 11 bases between. Germline-derived CDR1 and CDR2 are SGHTA and FQGNSA. Here the CDR3 DNA reads TGTGCCAGCAGCTTAAGCGCGGGATGGAACACCGGGGAGCTGTTTTTT. It translates to CASSLSAGWNTGELFF.

This chain connects TRBV7-8 to TRBJ1-4; 7 bases are a match to TRBD1. This CDR3 has 17 amino acids. Germline assignment: CDR1 SGHVS and CDR2 FQNEAQ. J gave up 2 bases and V 5 bases, and 11 bases lay outside the gene matches. Here the CDR3 DNA reads TGTGCCAGCAGCCAAAAGCCCAACAGGGGCACTAATGAAAAACTGTTTTTT. Its translation: CASSQKPNRGTNEKLFF.

DNA for the CDR3: TGTGCCAGCAGCCCTAGCGGGAGCTCCTACGAGCAGTACTTC. This translates into CASSPSGSSYEQYF. The chain has TRBV28 and TRBJ2-5; 10 bases agree with TRBD2. Matching the DNA end better, TRBJ2-7 makes the J call doubtful. CDR3 length: 14 residues. From germline, CDR1 is MDHEN and CDR2 SYDVKM.

This clone was detected only once. The genes are TRBV19 and TRBJ2-7; 7 positions match TRBD2. V gave up 2 bases and J gave up 4 bases; unmatched junction bases: 11. The CDR3 totals 16 residues. Germline CDR1 is LNHDA and CDR2 is SQIVND (reference sequence). This CDR3 reads CASSISWASGKYEQYF. The CDR3 DNA is TGTGCCAGTAGTATATCGTGGGCTAGCGGCAAGTACGAGCAGTACTTC.

The chain carries TRBV15 and TRBJ2-7; D may be TRBD1 (6 bases). Germline CDR1 LNHNV, CDR2 YYDKDF (reference sequence). The CDR3 is 13 residues long. Trimming stripped 0 bases from V and 7 bases from J, with 10 bases between. The CDR3 nucleotides are TGTGCCACCAGCAGAGAGGTACAGGGAGAGCAGTACTTC. Its translation: CATSREVQGEQYF.

This chain connects TRBV6-1 to TRBJ2-1; no clear D gene. The CDR3 covers 12 residues. The V and J ends lost 8 bases and 6 bases respectively, with 11 bases between them. CDR1 is MNHNS, CDR2 SASEGT, per germline. Here the CDR3 reads CASGGRSNEQFF. In DNA form, the CDR3 reads TGTGCCAGCGGTGGTAGAAGCAATGAGCAGTTCTTC.

In this sample, this clone turned up a few times. The chain is built from TRBV6-4 and TRBJ2-1; the match to TRBD2 covers 8 bases. After removal of 6 bases from V and 10 bases from J, the junction contained 11 bases not matched to a gene. CDR1 is MRHNA and CDR2 is SNTAGT in the germline V gene. This CDR3 is built from 14 residues. The CDR3 is CASRAGLGPYEQFF. CDR3 nucleotides: TGTGCCAGCAGGGCGGGACTAGGCCCTTACGAGCAGTTCTTC.

V is TRBV5-1 and J is TRBJ1-2; TRBD1 agrees at 9 bases. Germline V gene data show CDR1 as SGHRS and CDR2 as YFSETQ. The CDR3 is 13 residues long. Germline trimming cut 5 bases from V and 8 bases from J; bases unmatched to any gene: 7. The CDR3 sequence is CASRGQGLGGYTF. The CDR3, as DNA: TGCGCCAGCAGAGGACAGGGGCTGGGGGGCTACACCTTC. The full variable domain, completed using reference TRBV5-1 and TRBJ1-2, is KAGVTQTPRYLIKTRGQQVTLSCSPISGHRSVSWYQQTPGQGLQFLFEYFSETQRNKGNFPGRFSGRQFSNSRSEMNVSTLELGDSALYLCASRGQGLGGYTFGSGTRLTVV.

This chain links TRBV14 with TRBJ2-1; 9 bases line up with TRBD2. The CDR3 length is 16 residues. V shed 3 bases and J 9 bases; nucleotides not matched to a gene: 12. Per germline, CDR1 SGHDN and CDR2 FVKESK. The CDR3 sequence is CASSHRSGRALGEQFF. The CDR3 DNA reads as TGTGCCAGCAGCCATCGTAGCGGGAGAGCCTTGGGTGAGCAGTTCTTC.

V is TRBV18 and J is TRBJ2-4; D may be TRBD2 (5 bases). Germline V lookup: CDR1 KGHSH, CDR2 LQKENI. This CDR3 region has 19 residues. V lost 3 bases and J lost 0, with 21 bases in between. Here the CDR3 reads CASSPRAAHDPLAKNIQYF. CDR3 in DNA: TGTGCCAGCTCACCGCGGGCAGCCCACGACCCCCTAGCCAAAAACATTCAGTACTTC.

The V call is TRBV5-4, the J call TRBJ1-1; D is perhaps TRBD1 (5 bases). This CDR3 is 14 amino acids long. The V end was cut by 4 bases, the J end by 4 bases, with 14 bases between. Germline V gene data show CDR1 as SGHNT and CDR2 as YYREEE (reference sequence). The CDR3, as DNA: TGTGCCAGCAGCGTGGGACTCTGGGGCACTGAAGCTTTCTTT. This encodes CASSVGLWGTEAFF.

The chain uses TRBV4-3 and TRBJ2-3; possibly TRBD1 for D (5 bases). There are 14 residues in the CDR3. CDR1 and CDR2 from the germline V gene are LGHNA and YSLEER. Trimming left V 1 base short and J 2 bases short, with 7 bases between. The CDR3 protein is CASSQGGNTDTQYF. As DNA, the CDR3 is TGCGCCAGCAGCCAAGGGGGCAACACAGATACGCAGTATTTT.

The rearrangement uses TRBV2 and TRBJ2-2; 10 nucleotides line up with TRBD1. Unmatched junction bases numbered 10, after V lost 6 bases and J lost 0 bases. CDR3 size: 18 residues. In germline, CDR1 is SNHLY, CDR2 FYNNEI. CDR3 bases: TGTGCCAGCAGCGCCGGGACAGGGGCTCGGGCGAACACCGGGGAGCTGTTTTTT. Its translation: CASSAGTGARANTGELFF.

The V call is TRBV7-2, the J call TRBJ2-1; no clear D. The germline V and J ends were trimmed by 1 base and 3 bases, with 4 bases remaining between them. Per the germline V gene, CDR1 is SGHTA and CDR2 is FQGNSA. This CDR3 spans 13 amino acids. The CDR3 is CASSLDGYNEQFF. The CDR3 nucleotides read TGTGCCAGCAGCTTAGATGGCTACAATGAGCAGTTCTTC.

J is TRBJ1-5 and V is TRBV11-2; possible D gene TRBD1, 5 bases. Germline CDR1 reads SGHAT; CDR2 reads FQNNGV. The CDR3 runs to 13 residues. Trimming left V 5 bases short and J 1 base short, with 6 bases between. CDR3 sequence reads: CASSQGSNQPQHF. The CDR3 bases are TGTGCCAGCAGCCAGGGAAGCAATCAGCCCCAGCATTTT.